This T cell receptor beta chain is drawn from a study of cytomegalovirus exposure and HLA in healthy donors. PCR employed 60 Vbeta and 13 Jbeta primers. The assay was immunoSEQ multiplex PCR, and TCRdb's table has in-frame clones only and misses some. The sample includes roughly 150,000 clones, 75% to 85% of them seen just once. The germline gives CDR1 MGHRA, CDR2 YSYEKL. CDR3 length: 16 residues. The V end was cut by 6 bases, the J end by 4 bases, with 21 bases between. The origin of this receptor is a girl aged 2 to 9 in good health and CMV-seropositive. Sequencing input: PBMCs. The genes are TRBV4-1 and TRBJ2-5, with D possibly TRBD1 on 6 matching bases. CDR3 loop: CASSPEKGVFAETQYF. CDR3 DNA: TGCGCCAGCAGTCCTGAGAAGGGGGTATTCGCAGAGACCCAGTACTTC.